The T cell receptor beta chain described here comes from a study of brain T cells in children with intractable seizures. Study-wide points: Pre- and post-surgery blood differed in depth, so pre-surgery absences may be undersampling. Viral specificity was inferred only from CDR3 similarity; HCMV serostatus was unknown.

The method was immunoSEQ multiplex PCR; TCRdb's version includes in-frame clones alone and lacks a portion of them. Of about 340,000 clones in the sample, 93% are singletons; the top ten hold roughly 5.7%. A remark on this clone: Its specificity is unknown.

Time point noted: blood from clinic visit 5 months post-surgery; TSC patient then seizure free. Surgery cases with the highest brain T cell transcript signatures were chosen for sequencing. Before surgery, patients took at least one anti-epileptic drug. This TCR was sampled from a boy under two years old with tuberous sclerosis and intractable seizures. Sequences were derived from peripheral blood, sampled 4 to 6 months after surgery.

CDR3 in amino acids: CASSLGYTAPYNEQFF. CDR3 sequence (DNA): TGTGCCAGCAGTTTAGGATACACCGCACCCTACAATGAGCAGTTCTTC. The gene calls are TRBV28 and TRBJ2-1; D unclear. The CDR3 runs 16 residues. Per the germline V gene, CDR1 is MDHEN and CDR2 is SYDVKM. V dropped 2 bases and J dropped 2 bases, with 13 bases sitting between them.